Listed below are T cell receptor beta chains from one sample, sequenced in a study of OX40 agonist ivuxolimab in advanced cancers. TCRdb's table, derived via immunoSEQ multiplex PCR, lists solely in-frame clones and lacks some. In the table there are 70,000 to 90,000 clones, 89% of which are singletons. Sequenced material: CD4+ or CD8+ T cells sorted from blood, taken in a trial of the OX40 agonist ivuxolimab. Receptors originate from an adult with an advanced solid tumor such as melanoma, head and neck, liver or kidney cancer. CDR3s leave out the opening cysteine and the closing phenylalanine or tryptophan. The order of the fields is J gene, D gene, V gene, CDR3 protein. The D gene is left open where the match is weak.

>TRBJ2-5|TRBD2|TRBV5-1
ASSPGGRAETQY
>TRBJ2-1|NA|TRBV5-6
ASSFGGNEQF
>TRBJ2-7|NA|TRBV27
ASASWASSYEQY
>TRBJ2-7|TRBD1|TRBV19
ASSLLYRQGSREEQY
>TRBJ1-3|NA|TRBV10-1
ASSESGADGNTIY
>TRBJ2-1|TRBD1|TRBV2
ASTPGTGTNEQF
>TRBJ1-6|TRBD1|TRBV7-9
ASSLVTGGNSPLH
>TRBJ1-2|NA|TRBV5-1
ASSNRDGDGYT
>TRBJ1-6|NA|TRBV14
ASSPWGRGNNSPLH
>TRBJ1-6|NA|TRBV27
ASSTLTSSYNSPLH
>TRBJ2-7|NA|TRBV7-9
ASSGGGSAYEQY
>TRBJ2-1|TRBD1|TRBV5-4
ASSFRDRDYNEQF
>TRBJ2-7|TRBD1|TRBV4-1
ASSHPNQGTGLGGEQY
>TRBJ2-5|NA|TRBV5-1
ASSFAQQETQY
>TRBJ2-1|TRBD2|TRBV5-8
ASSSVGGRPGNEQF
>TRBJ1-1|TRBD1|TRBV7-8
ASSLGTGVYTEAF
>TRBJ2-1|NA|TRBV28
ASSLGRSYNEQF
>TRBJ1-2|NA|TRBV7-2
ASRLNQGLGYGYT
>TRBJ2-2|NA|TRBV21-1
ASSFSRGGNTGELF
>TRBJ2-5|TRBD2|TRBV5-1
ASSLVSSGGPLQETQY
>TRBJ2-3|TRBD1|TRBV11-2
ASSSPGQGASTQY
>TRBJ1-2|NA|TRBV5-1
ASSPDPSVYGYT
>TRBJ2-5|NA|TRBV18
ASSPGTIETQY
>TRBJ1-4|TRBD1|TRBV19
ASSPTGYTATNEKLF
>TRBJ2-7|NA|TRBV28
ASSFWGTVSYEQY
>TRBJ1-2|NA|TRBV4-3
ASRLSPVVEGYGYT
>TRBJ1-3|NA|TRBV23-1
ASSRGSGNTIY
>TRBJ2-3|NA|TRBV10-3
AISRARSTDTQY
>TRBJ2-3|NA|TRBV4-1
ASSHQGSTDTQY
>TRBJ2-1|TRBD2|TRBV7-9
ASKAGAYNEQF
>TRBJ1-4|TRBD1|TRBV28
ASSTQTGRANEKLF
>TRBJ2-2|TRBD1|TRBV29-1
SAGDRQSDTGELF
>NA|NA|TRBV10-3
AIQGGARYEQY
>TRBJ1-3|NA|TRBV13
ASSLGNRFSGNTIY
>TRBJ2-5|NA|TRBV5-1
ASSLSPQETQY
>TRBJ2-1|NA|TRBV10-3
AIGRGLGNEQF
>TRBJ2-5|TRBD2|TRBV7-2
ASSWTSGSETQY
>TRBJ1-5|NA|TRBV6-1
ASRERFPGIGNQPQH
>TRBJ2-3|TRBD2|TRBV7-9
ASSLNSGGDTQY